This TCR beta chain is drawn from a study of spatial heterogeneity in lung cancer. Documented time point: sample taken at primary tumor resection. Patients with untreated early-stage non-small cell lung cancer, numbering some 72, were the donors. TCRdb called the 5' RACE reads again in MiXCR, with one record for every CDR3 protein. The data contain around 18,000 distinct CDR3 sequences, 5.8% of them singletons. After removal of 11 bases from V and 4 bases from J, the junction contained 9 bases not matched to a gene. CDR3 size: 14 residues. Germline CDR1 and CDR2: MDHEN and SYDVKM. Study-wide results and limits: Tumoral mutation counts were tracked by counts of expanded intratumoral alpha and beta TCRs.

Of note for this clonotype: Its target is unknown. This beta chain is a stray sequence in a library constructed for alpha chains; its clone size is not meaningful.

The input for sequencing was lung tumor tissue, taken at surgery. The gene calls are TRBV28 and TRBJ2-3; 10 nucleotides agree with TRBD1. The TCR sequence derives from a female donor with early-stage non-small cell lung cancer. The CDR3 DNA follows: TGTGCCGCCTGGGACAGGGGAAGTCCAGATACGCAGTATTTT. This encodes CAAWDRGSPDTQYF.